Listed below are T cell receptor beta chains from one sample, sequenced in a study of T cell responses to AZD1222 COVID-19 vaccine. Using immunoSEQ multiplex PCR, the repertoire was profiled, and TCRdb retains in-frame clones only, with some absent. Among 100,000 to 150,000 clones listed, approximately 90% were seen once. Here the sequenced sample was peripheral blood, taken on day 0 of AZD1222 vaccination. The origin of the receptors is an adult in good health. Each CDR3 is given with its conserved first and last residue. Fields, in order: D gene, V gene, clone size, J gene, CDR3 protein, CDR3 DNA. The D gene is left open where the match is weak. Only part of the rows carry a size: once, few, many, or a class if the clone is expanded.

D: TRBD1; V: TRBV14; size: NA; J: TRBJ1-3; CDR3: CASSRGQGFSGNTIYF; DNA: TGTGCCAGCAGCCGCGGACAGGGTTTCTCTGGAAACACCATATATTTT
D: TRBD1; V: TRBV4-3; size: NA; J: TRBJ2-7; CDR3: CASSQWGGQGYEQYF; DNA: TGCGCCAGCAGCCAGTGGGGGGGACAGGGCTACGAGCAGTACTTC
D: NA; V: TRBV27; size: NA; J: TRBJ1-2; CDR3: CASSLTGTFNYGYTF; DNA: TGTGCCAGCAGTTTAACCGGGACCTTCAACTATGGCTACACCTTC
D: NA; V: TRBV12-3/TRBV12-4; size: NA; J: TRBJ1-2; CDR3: CASSSDYGYTF; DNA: TGTGCCAGCAGTTCGGACTATGGCTACACCTTC
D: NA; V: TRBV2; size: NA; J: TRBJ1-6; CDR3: CASSDLVELALHF; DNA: TGTGCCAGCAGTGACCTGGTTGAGTTGGCCCTCCACTTT
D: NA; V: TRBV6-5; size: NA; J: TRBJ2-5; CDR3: CASSYFSGQETQYF; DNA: TGTGCCAGCAGTTACTTCTCGGGCCAAGAGACCCAGTACTTC
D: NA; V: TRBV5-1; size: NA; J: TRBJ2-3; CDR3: CASSKDTLTDTQYF; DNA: TGCGCCAGCAGCAAGGACACCCTCACAGATACGCAGTATTTT
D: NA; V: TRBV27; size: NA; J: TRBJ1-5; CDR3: CASSISPQGNQPQHF; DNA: TGTGCCAGCAGTATTTCACCACAGGGAAATCAGCCCCAGCATTTT
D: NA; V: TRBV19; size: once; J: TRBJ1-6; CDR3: CASSRDLVYNSPLHF; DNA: TGTGCCAGTAGCCGCGATTTGGTTTATAATTCACCCCTCCACTTT
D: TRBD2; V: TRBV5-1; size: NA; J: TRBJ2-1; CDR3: CASSSGLAGGPSYNEQFF; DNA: TGCGCCAGCAGCTCCGGACTAGCGGGGGGGCCCAGTTACAATGAGCAGTTCTTC
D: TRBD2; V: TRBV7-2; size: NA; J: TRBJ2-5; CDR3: CASSIAGTSGGRETQYF; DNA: TGTGCCAGCAGCATAGCCGGGACTAGCGGGGGTAGGGAGACCCAGTACTTC
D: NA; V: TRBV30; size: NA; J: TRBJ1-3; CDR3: CAWSEYVGTPGNTIYF; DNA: TGTGCCTGGAGTGAGTACGTCGGGACTCCTGGAAACACCATATATTTT
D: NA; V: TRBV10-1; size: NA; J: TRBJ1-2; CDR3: CASSETGNYGYTF; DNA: TGCGCCAGCAGTGAGACAGGGAACTATGGCTACACCTTC
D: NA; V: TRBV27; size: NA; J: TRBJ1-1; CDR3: CASSFPGVMATEAFF; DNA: TGTGCCAGCAGTTTCCCAGGGGTGATGGCTACTGAAGCTTTCTTT
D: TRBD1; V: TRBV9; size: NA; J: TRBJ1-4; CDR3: CASSGTGRNEKLFF; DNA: TGTGCCAGCAGCGGGACAGGGCGTAATGAAAAACTGTTTTTT
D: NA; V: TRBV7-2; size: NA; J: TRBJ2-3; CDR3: CASSLGSREAQYF; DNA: TGTGCCAGCAGCTTAGGTTCTCGGGAAGCGCAGTATTTT
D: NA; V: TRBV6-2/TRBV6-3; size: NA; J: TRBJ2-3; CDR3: CASSDGGTSGDTQYF; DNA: TGTGCCAGCAGCGACGGCGGTACGAGTGGGGATACGCAGTATTTT
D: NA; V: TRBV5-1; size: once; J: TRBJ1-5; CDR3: CASSLGVSNQPQHF; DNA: TGCGCCAGCAGCTTGGGTGTTAGCAATCAGCCCCAGCATTTT
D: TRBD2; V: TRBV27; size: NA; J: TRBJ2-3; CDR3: CASSSSLAGGLADTQYF; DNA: TGTGCCAGCAGTTCCTCCCTAGCGGGGGGGCTGGCAGATACGCAGTATTTT
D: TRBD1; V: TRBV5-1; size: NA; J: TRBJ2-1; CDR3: CASSLAGQVGEQFF; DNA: TGCGCCAGCAGCTTGGCAGGACAGGTGGGTGAGCAGTTCTTC
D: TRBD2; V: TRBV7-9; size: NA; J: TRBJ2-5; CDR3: CASTFTPTSGGQETQYF; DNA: TGTGCCAGCACCTTTACCCCGACTAGCGGGGGTCAAGAGACCCAGTACTTC
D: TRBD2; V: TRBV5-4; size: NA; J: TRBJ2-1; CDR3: CASSLAERGPTSEQFF; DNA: TGTGCCAGCAGCTTGGCCGAGCGGGGACCCACTAGTGAGCAGTTCTTC
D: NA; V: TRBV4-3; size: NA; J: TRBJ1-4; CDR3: CASSQKGEKLFF; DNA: TGCGCCAGCAGCCAGAAGGGTGAAAAACTGTTTTTT
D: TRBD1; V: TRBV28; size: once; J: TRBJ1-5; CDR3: CASSDGTGRAQPQHF; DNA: TGTGCCAGCAGTGATGGGACAGGGCGGGCTCAGCCCCAGCATTTT
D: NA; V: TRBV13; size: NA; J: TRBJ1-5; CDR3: CASSLGVGNQPQHF; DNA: TGTGCCAGCAGCTTGGGGGTCGGCAATCAGCCCCAGCATTTT
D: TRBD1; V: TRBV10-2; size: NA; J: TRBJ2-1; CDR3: CASSEGDRARNEQFF; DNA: TGCGCCAGCAGTGAAGGGGACAGGGCTAGAAATGAGCAGTTCTTC
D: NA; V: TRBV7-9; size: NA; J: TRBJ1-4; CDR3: CASSLTTNEKLFF; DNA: TGTGCCAGCAGCTTAACCACGAATGAAAAACTGTTTTTT
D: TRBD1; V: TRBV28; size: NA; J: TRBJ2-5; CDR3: CASSVIYPGQQETQYF; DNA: TGTGCCAGCAGTGTAATATATCCGGGACAGCAAGAGACCCAGTACTTC
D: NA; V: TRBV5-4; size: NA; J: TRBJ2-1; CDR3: CASSPGDNYNEQFF; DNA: TGTGCCAGCAGCCCAGGGGACAACTACAATGAGCAGTTCTTC
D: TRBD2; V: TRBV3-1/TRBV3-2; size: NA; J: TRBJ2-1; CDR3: CASSPTSVSYNEQFF; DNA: TGTGCCAGCAGCCCCACTAGCGTCTCCTACAATGAGCAGTTCTTC
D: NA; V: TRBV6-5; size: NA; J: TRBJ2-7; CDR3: CASRLEGSPYEQYF; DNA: TGTGCCAGCCGACTCGAGGGATCCCCCTACGAGCAGTACTTC
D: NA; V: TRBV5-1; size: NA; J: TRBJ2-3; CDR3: CASSLVSSSTDTQYF; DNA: TGCGCCAGCAGCTTGGTTTCTTCTAGCACAGATACGCAGTATTTT
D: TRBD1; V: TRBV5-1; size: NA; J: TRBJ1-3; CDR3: CASSLEGQGIRGNTIYF; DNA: TGCGCCAGCAGCTTGGAGGGACAGGGGATCAGAGGAAACACCATATATTTT
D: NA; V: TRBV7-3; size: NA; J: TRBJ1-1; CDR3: CASSLTGIRDVTEAFF; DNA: TGTGCCAGCAGCTTAACGGGAATCCGGGACGTAACTGAAGCTTTCTTT
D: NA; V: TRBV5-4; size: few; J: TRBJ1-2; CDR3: CASSGPTGPGYGYTF; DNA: TGTGCCAGCAGCGGTCCCACGGGGCCCGGCTATGGCTACACCTTC
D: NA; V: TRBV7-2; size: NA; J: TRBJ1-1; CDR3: CASSLVEGREAFF; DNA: TGTGCCAGCAGCTTAGTTGAGGGCAGGGAAGCTTTCTTT
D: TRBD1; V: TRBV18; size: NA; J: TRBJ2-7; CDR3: CASSPPQGQGYYEQYF; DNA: TGTGCCAGCTCACCACCCCAGGGACAGGGTTATTACGAGCAGTACTTC
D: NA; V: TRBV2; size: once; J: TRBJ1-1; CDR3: CASSEGILTEAFF; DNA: TGTGCCAGCAGTGAAGGCATACTCACTGAAGCTTTCTTT
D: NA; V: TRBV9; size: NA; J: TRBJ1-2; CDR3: CASSVQGNYGYTF; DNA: TGTGCCAGCAGCGTACAGGGAAACTATGGCTACACCTTC
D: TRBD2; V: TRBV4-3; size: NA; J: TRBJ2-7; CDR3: CASSQVGLAGEQYF; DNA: TGCGCCAGCAGCCAAGTCGGGCTAGCGGGCGAGCAGTACTTC
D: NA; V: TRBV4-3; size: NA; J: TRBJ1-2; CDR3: CASSRTTENGYTF; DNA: TGCGCCAGCAGCCGGACGACAGAGAATGGCTACACCTTC
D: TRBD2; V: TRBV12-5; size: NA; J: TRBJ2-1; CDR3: CASGFGLLGGASYNEQFF; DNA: TGTGCTAGTGGTTTCGGGCTCCTCGGGGGGGCCTCCTACAATGAGCAGTTCTTC
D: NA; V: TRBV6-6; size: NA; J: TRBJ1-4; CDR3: CASSSWTVAGEKLFF; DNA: TGTGCCAGCAGTTCCTGGACCGTGGCGGGCGAAAAACTGTTTTTT
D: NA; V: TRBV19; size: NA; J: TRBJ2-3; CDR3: CARRGQGALDTQYF; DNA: TGTGCCAGGAGGGGCCAGGGTGCCCTAGATACGCAGTATTTT
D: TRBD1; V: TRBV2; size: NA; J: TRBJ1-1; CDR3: CASSEALTDRGLYPEAFF; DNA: TGTGCCAGCAGTGAAGCGTTAACCGACAGGGGTTTGTATCCTGAAGCTTTCTTT
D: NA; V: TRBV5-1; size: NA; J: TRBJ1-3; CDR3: CASSLAGRTTGSGNTIYF; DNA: TGCGCCAGCAGCTTGGCCGGGCGTACGACGGGCTCTGGAAACACCATATATTTT
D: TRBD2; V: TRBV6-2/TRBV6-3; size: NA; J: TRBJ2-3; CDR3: CASSYKRGGLGGTDTQYF; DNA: TGTGCCAGCAGTTACAAGCGGGGGGGCCTCGGGGGCACAGATACGCAGTATTTT
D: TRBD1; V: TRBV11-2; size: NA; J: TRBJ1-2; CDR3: CASSPGAGQGAPNYGYTF; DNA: TGTGCCAGCAGCCCGGGGGCGGGACAGGGGGCTCCTAACTATGGCTACACCTTC
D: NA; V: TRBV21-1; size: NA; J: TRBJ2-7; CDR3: CASSKELQGAEQYF; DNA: TGTGCCAGCAGCAAAGAGTTACAGGGAGCCGAGCAGTACTTC
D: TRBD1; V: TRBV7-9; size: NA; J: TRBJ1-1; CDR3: CASIWTGTMNTEAFF; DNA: TGTGCCAGCATCTGGACAGGGACCATGAACACTGAAGCTTTCTTT
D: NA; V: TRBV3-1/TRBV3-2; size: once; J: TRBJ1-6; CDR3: CASSHSRQNSPLHF; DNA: TGTGCCAGCAGCCACTCAAGACAGAATTCACCCCTCCACTTT
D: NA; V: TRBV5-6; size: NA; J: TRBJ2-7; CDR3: CASSLGHEQYF; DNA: TGTGCCAGCAGCTTGGGTCACGAGCAGTACTTC
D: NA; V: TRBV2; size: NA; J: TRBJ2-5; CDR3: CASSRQGRDGETQYF; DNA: TGTGCCAGCAGTCGACAGGGGAGGGATGGAGAGACCCAGTACTTC